This TCR beta chain was documented in a study of blood T cell repertoires in COVID-19. Looking at the study overall: Acute and convalescent COVID-19 samples came from the United States, Italy and Spain. From T cells, B-cell-depleted T cells, or PBMCs came the material, which was cDNA or gDNA.

Trimming pared 5 bases from V and 9 bases from J, leaving 17 bases between. From germline, CDR1 is SGHTA and CDR2 FQGTGA. The CDR3 runs to 14 residues. Source study methods: Reference gene primer amplification yielded estimated nucleated cell counts. Using immunoSEQ multiplex PCR, the repertoire was profiled, and TCRdb retains in-frame clones only, with some absent. The DNA gave D and trimming, while V, J and clone size come from that table. Among a few hundred thousand clones, approximately 82% were seen once, and the ten largest hold roughly 1.9%. This clone was recorded once. Specimen: peripheral blood. The chain recombines TRBV7-3 with TRBJ2-4; possibly TRBD1 for D (6 bases). This clonotype originated in a man aged 25-40 years who had recovered from COVID-19. The CDR3 loop reads CASSETTGPAIQYF. In DNA form, the CDR3 reads TGTGCCAGCAGCGAAACTACAGGGCCGGCCATTCAGTACTTC.